A selection of T cell receptor beta chains follows, all from one sample in a study of naive and memory T cell subsets. MiXCR was run by TCRdb on the UMI-ligation and nested PCR reads, yielding one entry per CDR3 protein. The sample lists just over 80,000 distinct CDR3 sequences; roughly 9.2% were seen once. The sequenced sample consisted of naive CD8+ T cells from blood. The receptors shown here come from a human donor in good health. Both conserved end residues are trimmed from each CDR3.

v_call: TRBV6-2/TRBV6-3
j_call: TRBJ2-2
cdr3_aa: ASSSSGTGTGELF

v_call: TRBV4-1
j_call: TRBJ2-1
cdr3_aa: ASSQDLGGSEQF

v_call: TRBV14
j_call: TRBJ1-1
cdr3_aa: ASSLVQTGVSAEAF

v_call: TRBV14
j_call: TRBJ2-1
cdr3_aa: ASSQIRNEQF

v_call: TRBV9
j_call: TRBJ2-7
cdr3_aa: ASSVGASGSYEQY

v_call: TRBV25-1
j_call: TRBJ2-7
cdr3_aa: ASRGLHYEQY

v_call: TRBV4-1
j_call: TRBJ2-3
cdr3_aa: ASSQDFRPIDTQY

v_call: TRBV13
j_call: TRBJ2-3
cdr3_aa: ASSSRDRGYGDTQY

v_call: TRBV30
j_call: TRBJ1-1
cdr3_aa: AWRRGATEAF

v_call: TRBV19
j_call: TRBJ1-6
cdr3_aa: ASRDTDNSPLH

v_call: TRBV12-2
j_call: TRBJ2-1
cdr3_aa: ASRLPRGLAVNNEQF

v_call: TRBV4-1
j_call: TRBJ2-3
cdr3_aa: ASSQDPQAPDTQY

v_call: TRBV27
j_call: TRBJ1-1
cdr3_aa: ASYGSNTEAF